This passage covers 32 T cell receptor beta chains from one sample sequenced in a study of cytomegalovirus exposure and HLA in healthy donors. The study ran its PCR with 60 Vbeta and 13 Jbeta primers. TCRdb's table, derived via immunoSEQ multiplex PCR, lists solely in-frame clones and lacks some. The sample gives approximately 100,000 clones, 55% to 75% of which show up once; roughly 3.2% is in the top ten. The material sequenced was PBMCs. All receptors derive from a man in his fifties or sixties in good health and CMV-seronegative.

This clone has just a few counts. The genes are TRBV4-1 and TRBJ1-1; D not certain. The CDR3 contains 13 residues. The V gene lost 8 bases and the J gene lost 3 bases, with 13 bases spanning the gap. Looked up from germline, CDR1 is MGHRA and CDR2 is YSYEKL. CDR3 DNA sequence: TGCGCCAGCTCGGGCCAGAGGGACACTGAAGCTTTCTTT. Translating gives CASSGQRDTEAFF.

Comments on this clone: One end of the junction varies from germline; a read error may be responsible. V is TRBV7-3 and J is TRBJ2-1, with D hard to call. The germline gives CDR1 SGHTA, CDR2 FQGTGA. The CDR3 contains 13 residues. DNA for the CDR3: TGTGCCAGCAGCTTAATTGGAGCTAAGTCCATCCTCTTC. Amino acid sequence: CASSLIGAKSILF.

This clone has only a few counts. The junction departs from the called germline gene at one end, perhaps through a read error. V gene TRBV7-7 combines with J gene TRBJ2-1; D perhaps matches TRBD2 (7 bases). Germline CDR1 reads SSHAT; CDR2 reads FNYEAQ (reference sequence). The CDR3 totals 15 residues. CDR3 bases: TGTGCTAGCAGCTTGGGACGGGGGGCGTGGGATGAGCAGTTCTTC. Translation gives CASSLGRGAWDEQFF.

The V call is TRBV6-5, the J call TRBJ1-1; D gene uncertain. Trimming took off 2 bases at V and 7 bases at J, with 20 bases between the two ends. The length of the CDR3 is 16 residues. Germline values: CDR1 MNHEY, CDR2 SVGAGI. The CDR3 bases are TGTGCCAGCAGTTACAAGGAGACGCCCCGTGGGTATGAAGCTTTCTTT. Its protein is CASSYKETPRGYEAFF.

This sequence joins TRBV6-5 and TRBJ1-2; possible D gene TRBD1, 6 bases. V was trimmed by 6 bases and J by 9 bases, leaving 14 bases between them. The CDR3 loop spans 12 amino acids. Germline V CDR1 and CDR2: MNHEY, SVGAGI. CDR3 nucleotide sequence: TGTGCCAGCAGCTCCTTTCGGGACAGCTACACCTTC. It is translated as CASSSFRDSYTF.

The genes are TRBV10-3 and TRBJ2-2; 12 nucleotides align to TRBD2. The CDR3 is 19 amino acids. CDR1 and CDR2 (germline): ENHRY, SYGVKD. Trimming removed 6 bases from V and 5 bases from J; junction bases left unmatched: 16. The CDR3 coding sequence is TGTGCCATCAGATTCCCAGGACTAGCGGGATCAACGGGGACCGGGGAGCTGTTTTTT. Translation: CAIRFPGLAGSTGTGELFF.

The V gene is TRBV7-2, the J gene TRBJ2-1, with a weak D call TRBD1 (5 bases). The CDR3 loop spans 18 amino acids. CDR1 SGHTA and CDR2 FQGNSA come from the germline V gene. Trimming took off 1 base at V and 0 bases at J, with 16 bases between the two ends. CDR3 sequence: CASSLVRLGQSSYNEQFF. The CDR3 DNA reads TGTGCCAGCAGCTTAGTGCGTTTGGGGCAGAGCTCCTACAATGAGCAGTTCTTC.

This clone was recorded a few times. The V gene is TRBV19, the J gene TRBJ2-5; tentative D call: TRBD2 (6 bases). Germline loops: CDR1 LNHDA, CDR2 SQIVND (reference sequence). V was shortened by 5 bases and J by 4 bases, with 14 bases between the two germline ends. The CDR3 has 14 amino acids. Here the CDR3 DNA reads TGTGCCAGTAGTTCGACTAGTATCCGAGAGACCCAGTACTTC. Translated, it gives CASSSTSIRETQYF.

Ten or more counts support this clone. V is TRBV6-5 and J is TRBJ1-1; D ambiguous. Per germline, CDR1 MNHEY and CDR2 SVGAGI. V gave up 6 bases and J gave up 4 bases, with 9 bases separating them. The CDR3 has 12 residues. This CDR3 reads CASRRWSTEAFF. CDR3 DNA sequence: TGTGCCAGCAGAAGGTGGAGCACTGAAGCTTTCTTT.

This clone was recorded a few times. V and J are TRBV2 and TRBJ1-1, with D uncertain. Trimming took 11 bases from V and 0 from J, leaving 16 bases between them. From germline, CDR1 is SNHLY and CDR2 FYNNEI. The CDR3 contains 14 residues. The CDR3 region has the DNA TGTGCCCGAACACGGGGATTCATGAACACTGAAGCTTTCTTT. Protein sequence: CARTRGFMNTEAFF.

CDR3 residues: CATSRGGQGAIGELFF. The CDR3, as DNA: TGTGCCACCAGCAGAGGGGGACAGGGGGCTATCGGGGAGCTGTTTTTT. The genes are TRBV15 and TRBJ2-2; TRBD1 aligns across 12 bases. Germline CDR1 LNHNV, CDR2 YYDKDF (reference sequence). The CDR3 runs 16 residues. The J segment lost 7 bases and the V segment lost 1 base, leaving 4 bases of the junction unmatched.

CDR3 nucleotide sequence: TGTGCCAGCAGCCTTACAGGGGGTAGTTATGGCTACACCTTC. This codes for CASSLTGGSYGYTF. The V and J genes are TRBV28 and TRBJ1-2; TRBD1 agrees at 8 bases. The V gene's germline CDR1 is MDHEN and CDR2 SYDVKM. This CDR3 comprises 14 residues. After removal of 6 bases from V and 5 bases from J, the junction contained 8 bases not matched to a gene.

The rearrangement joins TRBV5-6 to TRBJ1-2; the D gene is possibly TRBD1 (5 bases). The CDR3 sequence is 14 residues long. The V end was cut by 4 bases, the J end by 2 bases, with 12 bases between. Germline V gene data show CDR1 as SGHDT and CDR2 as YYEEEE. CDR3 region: CASSGGVWNYGYTF. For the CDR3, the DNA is TGTGCCAGCAGCGGGGGGGTGTGGAACTATGGCTACACCTTC. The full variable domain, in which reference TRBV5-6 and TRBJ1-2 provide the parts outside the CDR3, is DAGVTQSPTHLIKTRGQQVTLRCSPKSGHDTVSWYQQALGQGPQFIFQYYEEEERQRGNFPDRFSGHQFPNYSSELNVNALLLGDSALYLCASSGGVWNYGYTFGSGTRLTVV.

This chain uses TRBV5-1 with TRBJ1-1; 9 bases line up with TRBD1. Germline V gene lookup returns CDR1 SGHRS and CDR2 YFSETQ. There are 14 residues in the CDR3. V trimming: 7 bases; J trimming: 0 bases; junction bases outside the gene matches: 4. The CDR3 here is CASGTGTMNTEAFF. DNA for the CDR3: TGCGCCAGCGGGACAGGGACCATGAACACTGAAGCTTTCTTT. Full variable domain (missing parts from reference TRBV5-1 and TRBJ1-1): KAGVTQTPRYLIKTRGQQVTLSCSPISGHRSVSWYQQTPGQGLQFLFEYFSETQRNKGNFPGRFSGRQFSNSRSEMNVSTLELGDSALYLCASGTGTMNTEAFFGQGTRLTVV.

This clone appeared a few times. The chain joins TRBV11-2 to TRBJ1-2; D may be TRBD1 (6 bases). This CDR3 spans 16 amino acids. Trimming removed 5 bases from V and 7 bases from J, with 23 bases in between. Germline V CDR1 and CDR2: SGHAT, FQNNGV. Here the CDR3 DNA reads TGTGCCAGCAGCATGCTGACAGGTTCGGTGCTGGTTGGCTACACCTTC. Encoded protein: CASSMLTGSVLVGYTF.

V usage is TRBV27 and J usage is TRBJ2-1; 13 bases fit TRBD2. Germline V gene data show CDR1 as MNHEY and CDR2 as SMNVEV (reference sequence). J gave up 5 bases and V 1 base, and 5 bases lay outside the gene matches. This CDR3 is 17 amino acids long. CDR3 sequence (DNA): TGTGCCAGCAGTTTATTGGGACTAGCGGGATCGCACAATGAGCAGTTCTTC. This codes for CASSLLGLAGSHNEQFF.

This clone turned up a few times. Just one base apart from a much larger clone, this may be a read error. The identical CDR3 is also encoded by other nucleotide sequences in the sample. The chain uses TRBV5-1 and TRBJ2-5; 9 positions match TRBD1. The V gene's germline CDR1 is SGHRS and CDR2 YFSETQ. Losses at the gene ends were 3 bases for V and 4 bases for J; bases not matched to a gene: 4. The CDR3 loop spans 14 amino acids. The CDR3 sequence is CASSWGQGGETQYF. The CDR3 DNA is TGCGCCAGCAGCTGGGGACAGGGAGGAGAGACCCAGTACTTC. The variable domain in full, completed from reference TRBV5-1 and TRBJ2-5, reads KAGVTQTPRYLIKTRGQQVTLSCSPISGHRSVSWYQQTPGQGLQFLFEYFSETQRNKGNFPGRFSGRQFSNSRSEMNVSTLELGDSALYLCASSWGQGGETQYFGPGTRLLVL.

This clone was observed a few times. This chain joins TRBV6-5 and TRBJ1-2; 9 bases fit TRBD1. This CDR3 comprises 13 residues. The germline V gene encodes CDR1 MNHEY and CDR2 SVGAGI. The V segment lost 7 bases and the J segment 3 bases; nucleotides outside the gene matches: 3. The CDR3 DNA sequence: TGTGCCAGCACCCGGACAGGGGACTATGGCTACACCTTC. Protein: CASTRTGDYGYTF.

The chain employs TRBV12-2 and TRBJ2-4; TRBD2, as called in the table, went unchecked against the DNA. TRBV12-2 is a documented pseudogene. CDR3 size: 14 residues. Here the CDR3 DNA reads TGTGCAAGTCTAAAATCCCCAGCCAAAAACATTCAGTACTTC. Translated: CASLKSPAKNIQYF.

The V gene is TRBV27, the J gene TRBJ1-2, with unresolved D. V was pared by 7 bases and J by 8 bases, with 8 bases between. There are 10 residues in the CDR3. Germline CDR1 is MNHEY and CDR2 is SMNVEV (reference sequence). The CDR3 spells CASIPKGYTF. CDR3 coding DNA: TGTGCCAGCATCCCCAAAGGCTACACCTTC.

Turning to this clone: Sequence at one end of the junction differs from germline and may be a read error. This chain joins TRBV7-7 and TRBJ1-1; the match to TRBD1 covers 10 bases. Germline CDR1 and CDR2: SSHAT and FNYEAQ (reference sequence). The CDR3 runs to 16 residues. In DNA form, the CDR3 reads TGTGCTAGCAGCTTGGACAGGGGGTCTTTTGGGACTGAAGCTTTCTTT. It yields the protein CASSLDRGSFGTEAFF.

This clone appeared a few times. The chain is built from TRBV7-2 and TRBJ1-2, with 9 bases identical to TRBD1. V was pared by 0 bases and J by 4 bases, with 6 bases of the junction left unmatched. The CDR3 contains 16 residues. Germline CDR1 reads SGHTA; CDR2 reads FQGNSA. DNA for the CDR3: TGTGCCAGCAGCTTAGCTCCCGGGACAGGGAGCTATGGCTACACCTTC. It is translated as CASSLAPGTGSYGYTF.

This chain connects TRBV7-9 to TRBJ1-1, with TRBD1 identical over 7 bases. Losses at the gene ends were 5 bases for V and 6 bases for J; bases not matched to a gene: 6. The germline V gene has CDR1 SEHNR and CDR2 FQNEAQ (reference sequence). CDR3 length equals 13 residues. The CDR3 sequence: CASSRGQLPEAFF. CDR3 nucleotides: TGTGCCAGCAGCCGGGGACAGTTGCCTGAAGCTTTCTTT.

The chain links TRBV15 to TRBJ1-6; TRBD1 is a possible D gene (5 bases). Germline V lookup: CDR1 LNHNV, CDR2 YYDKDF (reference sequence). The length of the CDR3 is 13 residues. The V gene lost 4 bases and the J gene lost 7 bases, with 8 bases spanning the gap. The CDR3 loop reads CATSIGANSPLHF. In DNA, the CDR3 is TGTGCCACCAGCATAGGGGCCAATTCACCCCTCCACTTT. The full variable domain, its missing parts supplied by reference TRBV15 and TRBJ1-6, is DAMVIQNPRYQVTQFGKPVTLSCSQTLNHNVMYWYQQKSSQAPKLLFHYYDKDFNNEADTPDNFQSRRPNTSFCFLDIRSPGLGDTAMYLCATSIGANSPLHFGNGTRLTVT.

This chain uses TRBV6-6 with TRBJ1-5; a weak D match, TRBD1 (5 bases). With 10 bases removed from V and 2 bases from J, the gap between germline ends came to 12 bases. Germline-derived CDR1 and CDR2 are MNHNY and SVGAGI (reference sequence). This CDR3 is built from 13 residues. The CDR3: CATWGERNQPQHF. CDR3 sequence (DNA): TGTGCCACTTGGGGGGAACGCAATCAGCCCCAGCATTTT.

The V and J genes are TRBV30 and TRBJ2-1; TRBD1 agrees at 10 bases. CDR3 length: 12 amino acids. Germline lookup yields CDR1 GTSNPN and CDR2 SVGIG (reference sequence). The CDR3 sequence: CARDRGYNEQFF. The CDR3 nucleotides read TGTGCAAGGGACAGGGGCTACAATGAGCAGTTCTTC.

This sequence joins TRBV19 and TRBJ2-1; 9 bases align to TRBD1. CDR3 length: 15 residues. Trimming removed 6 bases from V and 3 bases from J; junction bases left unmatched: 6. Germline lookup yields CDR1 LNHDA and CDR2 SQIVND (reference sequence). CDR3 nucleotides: TGTGCCAGTAGCCGGACAGGGGACGACTACAATGAGCAGTTCTTC. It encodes CASSRTGDDYNEQFF.

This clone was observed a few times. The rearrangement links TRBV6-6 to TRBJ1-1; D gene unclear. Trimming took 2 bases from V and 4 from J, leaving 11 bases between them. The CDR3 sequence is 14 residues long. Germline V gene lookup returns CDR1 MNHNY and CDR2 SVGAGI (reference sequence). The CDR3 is CASSYPGMGTEAFF. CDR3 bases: TGTGCCAGCAGTTACCCGGGGATGGGCACTGAAGCTTTCTTT.

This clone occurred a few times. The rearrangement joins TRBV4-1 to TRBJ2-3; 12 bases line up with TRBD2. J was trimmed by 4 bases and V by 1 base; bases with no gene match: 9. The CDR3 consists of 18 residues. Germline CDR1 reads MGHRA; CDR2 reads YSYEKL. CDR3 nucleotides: TGCGCCAGCAGCCAAGTTTCGGCTAGCGGGGGGGCCGCAGATACGCAGTATTTT. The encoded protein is CASSQVSASGGAADTQYF.

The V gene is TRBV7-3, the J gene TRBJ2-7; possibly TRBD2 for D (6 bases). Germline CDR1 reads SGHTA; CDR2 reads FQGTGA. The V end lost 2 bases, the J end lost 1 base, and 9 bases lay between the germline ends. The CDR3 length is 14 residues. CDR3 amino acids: CASSLGGDSYEQYF. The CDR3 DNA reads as TGTGCCAGCAGCTTAGGCGGGGATTCCTACGAGCAGTACTTC.

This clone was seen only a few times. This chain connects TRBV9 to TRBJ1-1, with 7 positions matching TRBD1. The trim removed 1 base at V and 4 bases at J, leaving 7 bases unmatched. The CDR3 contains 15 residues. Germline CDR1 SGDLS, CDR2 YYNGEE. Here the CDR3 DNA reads TGTGCCAGCAGCGTACAACAGGGGATAGGCACTGAAGCTTTCTTT. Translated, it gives CASSVQQGIGTEAFF.

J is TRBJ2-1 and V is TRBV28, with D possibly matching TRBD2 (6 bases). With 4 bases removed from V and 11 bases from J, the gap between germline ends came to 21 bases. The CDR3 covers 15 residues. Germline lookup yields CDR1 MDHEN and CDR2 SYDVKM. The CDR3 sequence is CASSSARLGTSKQFF. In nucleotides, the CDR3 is TGTGCCAGCAGTTCAGCCCGGTTGGGGACTTCAAAGCAGTTCTTC.